Sequencing of this TCR beta chain was carried out in a study of shared clonotypes between healthy human individuals. Looking at the study overall: With ages of 18 to 49, the donors were a couple of women and three men.

CDR1 is SGHNT and CDR2 is YENEEA in the germline V gene. Losses at the gene ends were 5 bases for V and 4 bases for J; bases not matched to a gene: 10. CDR3 length equals 16 residues. PCR replicates from unsorted PBMC used roughly 300 ng DNA, and this amount was about 33,000 T cell genomes. Authors' data handling: ImmunoSEQ supplied junction-only sequences lacking quality scores, so filtering was different. Produced via immunoSEQ multiplex PCR; TCRdb's table is partial and in-frame only. V and J calls and clone size follow that table, whereas D and trimming were derived from the DNA. This table has fewer than 600,000 clones, 79% appearing once. The donor population consisted of healthy HIV-negative adults with no recent acute infections or vaccinations.

The V gene is TRBV11-3, the J gene TRBJ2-7, with TRBD2 matching over 11 bases. The receptor comes from a woman aged 40 to 49 in good health. Some clones in this sample may be carry-over from other donors' samples. The specimen sequenced was PBMCs. The CDR3 loop reads CASSRGGGLAEYEQYF. CDR3 DNA sequence: TGTGCCAGCAGCCGCGGGGGGGGACTAGCGGAATACGAGCAGTACTTC.